The clone carrying this T cell receptor (beta chain) has just a few counts. The data derive from a study of T cell responses to AZD1222 COVID-19 vaccine. Profiled with immunoSEQ multiplex PCR; TCRdb holds only in-frame clones, not every one. The table shows 180,000 or so clones, with roughly 94% occurring only once. The germline CDR1 and CDR2 sequences are GTSNPN and SVGIG (reference sequence). The CDR3 loop spans 15 amino acids. Trimming removed 1 base from V and 3 bases from J, with 13 bases in between. Specimen: peripheral blood, collected on day 0 of AZD1222 vaccination. The chain has TRBV30 and TRBJ1-5; D perhaps matches TRBD1 (5 bases). This sequence was found in an adult in good health. CDR3 region: CAWSEGSGINQPQHF. For the CDR3, the DNA is TGTGCCTGGAGTGAAGGGTCAGGGATCAATCAGCCCCAGCATTTT. Variable domain in full (rest from reference TRBV30 and TRBJ1-5): SQTIHQWPATLVQPVGSPLSLECTVEGTSNPNLYWYRQAAGRGLQLLFYSVGIGQISSEVPQNLSASRPQDRQFILSSKKLLLSDSGFYLCAWSEGSGINQPQHFGDGTRLSIL.